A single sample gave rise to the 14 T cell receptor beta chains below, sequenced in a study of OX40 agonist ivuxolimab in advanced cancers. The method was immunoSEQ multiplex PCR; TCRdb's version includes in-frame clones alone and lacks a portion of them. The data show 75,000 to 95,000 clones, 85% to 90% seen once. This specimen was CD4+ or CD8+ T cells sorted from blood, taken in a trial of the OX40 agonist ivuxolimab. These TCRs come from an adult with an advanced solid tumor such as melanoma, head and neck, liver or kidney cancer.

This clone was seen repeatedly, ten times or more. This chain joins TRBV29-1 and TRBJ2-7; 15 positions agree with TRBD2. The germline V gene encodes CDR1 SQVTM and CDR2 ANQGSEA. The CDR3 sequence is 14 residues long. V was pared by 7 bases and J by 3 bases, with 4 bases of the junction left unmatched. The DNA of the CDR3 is TGCAGCGCGACGGGACTAGCGGGAGGCTACGAGCAGTACTTC. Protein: CSATGLAGGYEQYF.

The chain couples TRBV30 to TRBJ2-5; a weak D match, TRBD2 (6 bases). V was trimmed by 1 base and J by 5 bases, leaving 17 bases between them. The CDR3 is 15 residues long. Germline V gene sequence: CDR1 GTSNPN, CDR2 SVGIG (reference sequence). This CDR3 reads CAWSGQEGPGETQYF. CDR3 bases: TGTGCCTGGAGTGGGCAGGAGGGTCCTGGGGAGACCCAGTACTTC.

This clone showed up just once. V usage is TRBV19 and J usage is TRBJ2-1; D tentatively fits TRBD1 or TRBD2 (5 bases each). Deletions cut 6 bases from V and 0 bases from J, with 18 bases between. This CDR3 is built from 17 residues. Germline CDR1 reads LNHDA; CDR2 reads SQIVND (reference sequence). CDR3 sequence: CASSTTVGASSYNEQFF. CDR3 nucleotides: TGTGCCAGTAGCACCACTGTCGGGGCGAGCTCCTACAATGAGCAGTTCTTC.

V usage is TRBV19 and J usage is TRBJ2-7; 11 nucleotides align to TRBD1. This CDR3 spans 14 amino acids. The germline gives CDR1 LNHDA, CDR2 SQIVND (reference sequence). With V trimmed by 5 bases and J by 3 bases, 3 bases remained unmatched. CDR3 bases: TGTGCCAGTAGTGCTGGGACAGGGGGCTACGAGCAGTACTTC. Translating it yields CASSAGTGGYEQYF. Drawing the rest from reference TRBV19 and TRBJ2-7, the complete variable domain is DGGITQSPKYLFRKEGQNVTLSCEQNLNHDAMYWYRQDPGQGLRLIYYSQIVNDFQKGDIAEGYSVSREKKESFPLTVTSAQKNPTAFYLCASSAGTGGYEQYFGPGTRLTVT.

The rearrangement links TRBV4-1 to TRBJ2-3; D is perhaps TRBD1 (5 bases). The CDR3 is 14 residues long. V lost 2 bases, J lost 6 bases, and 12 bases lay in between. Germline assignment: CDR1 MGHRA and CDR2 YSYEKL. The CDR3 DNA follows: TGCGCCAGCAGCCAAAAGTGGGGCGTGGATACGCAGTATTTT. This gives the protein CASSQKWGVDTQYF.

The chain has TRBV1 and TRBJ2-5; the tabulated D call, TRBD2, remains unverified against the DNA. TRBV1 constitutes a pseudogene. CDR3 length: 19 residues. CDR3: CTSSQDRGGTTEYQETQYF. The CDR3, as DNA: TGCACCAGCAGCCAAGATCGGGGGGGGACTACAGAGTACCAAGAGACCCAGTACTTC.

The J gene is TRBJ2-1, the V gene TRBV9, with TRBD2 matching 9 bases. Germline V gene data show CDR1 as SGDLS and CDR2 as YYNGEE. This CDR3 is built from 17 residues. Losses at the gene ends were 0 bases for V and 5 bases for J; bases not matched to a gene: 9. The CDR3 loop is CASSVGVSGGVDNEQFF. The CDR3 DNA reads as TGTGCCAGCAGCGTAGGAGTTAGCGGGGGAGTAGACAATGAGCAGTTCTTC.

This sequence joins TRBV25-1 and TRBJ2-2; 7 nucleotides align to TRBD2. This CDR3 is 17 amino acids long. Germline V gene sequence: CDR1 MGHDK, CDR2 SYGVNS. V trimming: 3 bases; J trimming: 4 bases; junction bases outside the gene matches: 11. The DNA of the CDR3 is TGTGCCAGCAGTGAGGCGGGAGACAGAATTTTCACCGGGGAGCTGTTTTTT. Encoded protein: CASSEAGDRIFTGELFF.

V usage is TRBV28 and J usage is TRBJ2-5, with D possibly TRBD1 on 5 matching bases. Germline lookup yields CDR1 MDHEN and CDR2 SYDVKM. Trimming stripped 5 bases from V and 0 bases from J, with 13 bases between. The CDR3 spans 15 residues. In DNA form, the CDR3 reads TGTGCCAGCAGTCGTTTGACAGCTAACCAAGAGACCCAGTACTTC. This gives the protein CASSRLTANQETQYF.

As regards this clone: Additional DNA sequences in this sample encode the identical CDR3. The CDR3 region has the DNA TGTGCCAGCAGCCCACGGACAGGGTCCTACGAGCAGTACTTC. Residues: CASSPRTGSYEQYF. J is TRBJ2-7 and V is TRBV11-3; TRBD1 matches 8 bases. Trimming took 5 bases from V and 1 from J; bases not matched to a gene: 4. The CDR3 contains 14 residues. Looked up from germline, CDR1 is SGHNT and CDR2 is YENEEA.

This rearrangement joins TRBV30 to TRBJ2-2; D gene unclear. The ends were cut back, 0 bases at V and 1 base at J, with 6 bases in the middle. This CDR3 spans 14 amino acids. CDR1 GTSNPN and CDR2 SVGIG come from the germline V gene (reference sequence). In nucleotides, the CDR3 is TGTGCCTGGAGTGTAGGAGTGAACACCGGGGAGCTGTTTTTT. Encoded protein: CAWSVGVNTGELFF.

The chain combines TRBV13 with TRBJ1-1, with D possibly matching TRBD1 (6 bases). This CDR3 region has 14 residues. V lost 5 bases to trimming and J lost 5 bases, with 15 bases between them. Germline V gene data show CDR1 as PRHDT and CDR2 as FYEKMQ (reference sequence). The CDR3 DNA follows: TGTGCCAGCAGCCCCGGGGCAGGGGAGACTGAAGCTTTCTTT. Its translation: CASSPGAGETEAFF.

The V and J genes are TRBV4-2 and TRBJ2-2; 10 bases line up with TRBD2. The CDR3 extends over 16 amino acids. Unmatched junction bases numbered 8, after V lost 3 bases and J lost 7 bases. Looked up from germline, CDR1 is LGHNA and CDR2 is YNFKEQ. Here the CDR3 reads CASSHLLAGVGGELFF. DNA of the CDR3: TGTGCCAGCAGCCATCTCCTAGCGGGAGTTGGCGGGGAGCTGTTTTTT.

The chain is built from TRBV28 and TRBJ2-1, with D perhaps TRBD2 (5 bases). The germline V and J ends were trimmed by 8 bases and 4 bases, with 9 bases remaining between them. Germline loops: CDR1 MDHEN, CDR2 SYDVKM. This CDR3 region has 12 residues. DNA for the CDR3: TGTGCCAGCGAGGGTATTTACAATGAGCAGTTCTTC. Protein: CASEGIYNEQFF.